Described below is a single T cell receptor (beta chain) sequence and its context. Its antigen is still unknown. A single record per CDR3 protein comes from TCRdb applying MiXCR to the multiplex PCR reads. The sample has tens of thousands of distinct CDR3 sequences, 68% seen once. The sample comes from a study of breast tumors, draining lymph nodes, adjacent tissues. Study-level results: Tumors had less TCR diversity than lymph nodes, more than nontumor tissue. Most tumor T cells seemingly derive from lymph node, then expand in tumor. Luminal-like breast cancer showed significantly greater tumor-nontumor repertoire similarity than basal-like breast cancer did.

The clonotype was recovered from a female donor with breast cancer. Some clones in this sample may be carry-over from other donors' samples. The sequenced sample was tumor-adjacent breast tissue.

This chain's CDR3 is CASSRIWTAHSYTF. The CDR3 DNA is TGTGCCAGCAGCCGTATCTGGACAGCCCATAGCTACACCTTC. The chain is built from TRBV6-5 and TRBJ1-2; maybe TRBD1 (6 bases). The germline CDR1 and CDR2 sequences are MNHEY and SVGAGI. The germline V and J ends were trimmed by 6 bases and 9 bases, with 20 bases remaining between them. The length of the CDR3 is 14 residues.